Listed here are 2 T cell receptor beta chains from one sample, sequenced in a study of T cells in Graves' hyperthyroidism and ophthalmopathy. RNA transcripts gave rise to amplified TCR beta CDR3 regions. Researchers ran a first-round RT-PCR on the TCR CDR3 using the HTBI primer set. TCRdb reanalysed the multiplex PCR reads using MiXCR and keeps one entry per CDR3 protein. The sample shows 300,000 to 400,000 distinct CDR3 sequences, about 18% of them seen only once. The sequenced sample was blood. The receptors were gathered from a man aged 18 to 29 with Graves' ophthalmopathy.

J is TRBJ1-5 and V is TRBV4-2, with 8 bases aligning to TRBD1. Trimming took 4 bases from V and 5 from J; bases not matched to a gene: 7. The CDR3 covers 15 residues. Germline V gene data show CDR1 as LGHNA and CDR2 as YNFKEQ. The CDR3 sequence is CASSPRQGPDQPQHF. CDR3 DNA: TGTGCCAGCAGCCCAAGACAGGGGCCCGATCAGCCCCAGCATTTT.

This clonotype was seen a handful of times. The chain joins TRBV12-3 or TRBV12-4 to TRBJ1-3; D uncertain. The CDR3 loop spans 14 amino acids. V was trimmed by 5 bases and J by 1 base, leaving 9 bases between them. The CDR3 loop reads CASSPRGSGNTIYF. In DNA form, the CDR3 reads TGTGCCAGCAGTCCCCGGGGTTCTGGAAACACCATATATTTT.